The rows below give T cell receptor beta chains drawn from one sample of a study of CD8+ T cells in alopecia areata. TCRdb keeps only in-frame clones here, not all; method: immunoSEQ multiplex PCR. The data hold 180,000 or so clones, with roughly 53% observed a single time. The sample here was CD8+ T cells sorted from blood, taken at week 24, from a patient treated with tofacitinib. These receptors came from a human donor with alopecia areata. Each CDR3 is given with its conserved first and last residue. A D gene is named only where the DNA matches it firmly. Rows give clone size only sometimes, using once, few, many, or a class for an expanded clone.

CDR3 length	J gene	clone size	D gene	V gene	CDR3 DNA	CDR3 protein
18	TRBJ2-1	NA	TRBD2	TRBV13	TGTGCCAGCAGCTTTCGGAGCGGGGGAGGAGGAGTCGGCAATGAGCAGTTCTTC	CASSFRSGGGGVGNEQFF
16	TRBJ1-2	NA	NA	TRBV6-4	TGTGCCAGCAGTGACCCCCGGGCCACCTCTAACTATGGCTACACCTTC	CASSDPRATSNYGYTF
14	TRBJ2-5	NA	NA	TRBV6-5	TGTGCCAGCAGTTACTCTTCTAGTTGGGAGACCCAGTACTTC	CASSYSSSWETQYF
16	TRBJ2-7	NA	NA	TRBV4-1	TGCGCCAGCAGCCTAATCTCCGGGAATCCCACTTACGAGCAGTACTTC	CASSLISGNPTYEQYF
16	TRBJ1-2	NA	NA	TRBV4-3	TGCGCCAGCAGCCAAGATCCTACAGGGAGCGGCTATGGCTACACCTTC	CASSQDPTGSGYGYTF
13	TRBJ1-1	NA	NA	TRBV12-5	TGTGCTAGTGGTTTTGGGACGAACACTGAAGCTTTCTTT	CASGFGTNTEAFF
15	TRBJ2-1	once	TRBD2	TRBV13	TGTGCCAGCAGCTCATTAGCGGGGAACTACAATGAGCAGTTCTTC	CASSSLAGNYNEQFF
12	TRBJ2-2	NA	NA	TRBV4-3	TGCGCCAGCAGCCAAGTGGGGGGGGAGCTGTTTTTT	CASSQVGGELFF
11	TRBJ2-1	few	NA	TRBV2	TGTGCCAGGGGGATAGGCAATGAGCAGTTCTTC	CARGIGNEQFF
13	TRBJ2-1	NA	NA	TRBV30	TGTGCCTGGAGTGTACTTGAGGGGGGGGAGCAGTTCTTC	CAWSVLEGGEQFF
17	TRBJ2-2	few	TRBD1	TRBV2	TGTGCCAGCAGTGAACCGGGGGACAGGGTCAACACCGGGGAGCTGTTTTTT	CASSEPGDRVNTGELFF
14	TRBJ2-2	NA	TRBD1	TRBV30	TGTGCCTGGAGATTGACAGGGGGGACCGGGGAGCTGTTTTTT	CAWRLTGGTGELFF
13	TRBJ1-1	NA	TRBD1	TRBV6-5	TGTGCCAGCAGGACGACAGGGACGACTGAAGCTTTCTTT	CASRTTGTTEAFF
16	TRBJ2-5	NA	TRBD2	TRBV4-3	TGCGCCAGCAGCCAAGATTGGAACAGCGGGAAAGAGACCCAGTACTTC	CASSQDWNSGKETQYF
17	TRBJ2-6	NA	NA	TRBV11-2	TGTGCCAGCAGCTTAGGGTCCTGGGACTCTGGGGCCAACGTCCTGACTTTC	CASSLGSWDSGANVLTF
16	TRBJ2-1	NA	NA	TRBV9	TGTGCCAGCAGCGTAGCTTCGGCGGGGTGGAAAAATGAGCAGTTCTTC	CASSVASAGWKNEQFF
15	TRBJ2-5	NA	NA	TRBV7-6	TGTGCCAGCAGTCCAAGCCCGGGACTTCGAGAGACCCAGTACTTC	CASSPSPGLRETQYF
16	TRBJ2-7	NA	TRBD2	TRBV9	TGTGCCAGCAGCCCCGTGGCGGGACTATCCACCTACGAGCAGTACTTC	CASSPVAGLSTYEQYF
11	TRBJ2-7	NA	NA	TRBV30	TGTGCCTGGAAGCACGGCTACGAGCAGTACTTC	CAWKHGYEQYF
15	TRBJ2-3	NA	NA	TRBV7-2	TGTGCCAGCAGCTTGACGCAGGGGACCACAGATACGCAGTATTTT	CASSLTQGTTDTQYF
13	TRBJ1-1	NA	NA	TRBV29-1	TGCAGCGGGTCCCGGGACGTTAACACTGAAGCTTTCTTT	CSGSRDVNTEAFF
16	TRBJ2-3	few	TRBD2	TRBV7-9	TGTGCCAGCAGCTTAAATCCAGCGGGGCCCCCCGATACGCAGTATTTT	CASSLNPAGPPDTQYF
13	TRBJ2-4	NA	TRBD1	TRBV25-1	TGTGCCAGCAGACCGGGACAGGGAAACATTCAGTACTTC	CASRPGQGNIQYF
15	TRBJ1-2	NA	NA	TRBV10-3	TGTGCCATCAGTGAGTCCAGCGGGGCTGTCTTTGGCTACACCTTC	CAISESSGAVFGYTF
13	TRBJ2-3	few	NA	TRBV4-1	TGCGCCAGCAGCCAACTTGGCATAGATACGCAGTATTTT	CASSQLGIDTQYF
14	TRBJ2-1	NA	TRBD2	TRBV11-2	TGTGCCAGTAGACTAGCGGGGATCCCGGGTGAGCAGTTCTTC	CASRLAGIPGEQFF
14	TRBJ2-7	few	TRBD1	TRBV29-1	TGCAGCGTTGAAGAACCGGGACAGAACTACGAGCAGTACTTC	CSVEEPGQNYEQYF
14	TRBJ2-7	NA	TRBD1	TRBV30	TGTGCCTGGAGGACGGGACAGGGGGCCTACGAGCAGTACTTC	CAWRTGQGAYEQYF
13	TRBJ1-1	NA	NA	TRBV13	TGTGCCAGCAGCCTAGGCATGGAAACTGAAGCTTTCTTT	CASSLGMETEAFF
12	TRBJ1-1	NA	NA	TRBV30	TGTGCCTGGAGGCAGGCGAACACTGAAGCTTTCTTT	CAWRQANTEAFF
15	TRBJ2-5	NA	TRBD1	TRBV27	TGTGCCACCTCTCCTGGACAGGGGGGTAGAGAGACCCAGTACTTC	CATSPGQGGRETQYF
14	TRBJ2-2	few	NA	TRBV7-3	TGTGCCAGCAGCTTATCCGGGGACACCGGGGAGCTGTTTTTT	CASSLSGDTGELFF
17	TRBJ2-1	NA	NA	TRBV10-3	TGTGCCATCAGTGAGGATGGGACCCTGAGCTCCTACAATGAGCAGTTCTTC	CAISEDGTLSSYNEQFF
18	TRBJ2-7	few	NA	TRBV7-8	TGTGCCAGCAGCCCCGAAGGAATAGGACTACAAACTTCTTACGAGCAGTACTTC	CASSPEGIGLQTSYEQYF
17	TRBJ1-2	NA	NA	TRBV7-2	TGTGCCAGCAGCTTTATACCGGGCAGCGAGGCATTCTATGGCTACACCTTC	CASSFIPGSEAFYGYTF
13	TRBJ2-7	NA	NA	TRBV29-1	TGCAGCGTTGAACTGCTAGGGGTCTACGAGCAGTACTTC	CSVELLGVYEQYF